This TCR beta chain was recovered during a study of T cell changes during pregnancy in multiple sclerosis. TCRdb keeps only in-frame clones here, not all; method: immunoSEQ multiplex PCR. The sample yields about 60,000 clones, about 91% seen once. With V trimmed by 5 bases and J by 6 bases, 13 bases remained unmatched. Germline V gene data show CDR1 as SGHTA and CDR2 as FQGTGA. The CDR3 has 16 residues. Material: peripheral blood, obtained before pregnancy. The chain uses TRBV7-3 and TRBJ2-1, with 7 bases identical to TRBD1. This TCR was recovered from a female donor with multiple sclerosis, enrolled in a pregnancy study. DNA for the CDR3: TGTGCCAGCAGCCCACTGGCAACAGGGGTGGGCAATGAGCAGTTCTTC. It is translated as CASSPLATGVGNEQFF.